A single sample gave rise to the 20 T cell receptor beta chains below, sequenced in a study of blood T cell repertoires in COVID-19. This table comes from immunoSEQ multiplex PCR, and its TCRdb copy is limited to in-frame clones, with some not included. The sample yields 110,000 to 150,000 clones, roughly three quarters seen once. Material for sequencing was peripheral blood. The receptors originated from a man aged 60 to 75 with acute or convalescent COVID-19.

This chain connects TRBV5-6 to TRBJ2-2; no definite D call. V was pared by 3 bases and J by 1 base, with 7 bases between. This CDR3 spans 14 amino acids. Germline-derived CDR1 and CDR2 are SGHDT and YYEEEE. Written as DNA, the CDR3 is TGTGCCAGCAGCTCTTCAGGGAACACCGGGGAGCTGTTTTTT. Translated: CASSSSGNTGELFF.

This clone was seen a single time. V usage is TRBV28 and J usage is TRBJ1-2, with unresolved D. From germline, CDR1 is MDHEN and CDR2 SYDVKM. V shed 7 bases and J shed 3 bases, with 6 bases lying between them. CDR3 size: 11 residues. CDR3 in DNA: TGTGCCAGCAAAGCATACTATGGCTACACCTTC. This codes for CASKAYYGYTF.

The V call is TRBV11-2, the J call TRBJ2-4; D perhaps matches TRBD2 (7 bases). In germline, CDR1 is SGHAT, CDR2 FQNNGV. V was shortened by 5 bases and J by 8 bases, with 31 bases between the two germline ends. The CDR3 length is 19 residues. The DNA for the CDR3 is TGTGCCAGCAGCCGGCGGGCAGGGGCTGGGGGGGACACAAGGGACATTCAGTACTTC. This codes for CASSRRAGAGGDTRDIQYF.

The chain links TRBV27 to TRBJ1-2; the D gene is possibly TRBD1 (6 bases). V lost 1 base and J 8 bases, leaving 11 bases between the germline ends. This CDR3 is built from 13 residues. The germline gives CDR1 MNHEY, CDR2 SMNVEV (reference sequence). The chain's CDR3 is CASSLWGGKGYTF. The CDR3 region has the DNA TGTGCCAGCAGTTTATGGGGGGGCAAAGGCTACACCTTC.

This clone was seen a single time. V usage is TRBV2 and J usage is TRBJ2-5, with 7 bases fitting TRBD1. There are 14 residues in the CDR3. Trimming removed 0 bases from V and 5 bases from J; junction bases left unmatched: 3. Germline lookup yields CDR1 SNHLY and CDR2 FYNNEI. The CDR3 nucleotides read TGTGCCAGCAGTGAAGCAGGGGGCGCCGAGACCCAGTACTTC. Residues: CASSEAGGAETQYF.

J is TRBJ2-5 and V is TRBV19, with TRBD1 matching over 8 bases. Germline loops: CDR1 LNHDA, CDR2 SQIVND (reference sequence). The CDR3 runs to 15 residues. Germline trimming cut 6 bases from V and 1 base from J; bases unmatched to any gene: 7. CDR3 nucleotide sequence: TGTGCCAGTAGCTTGGGACAGGCGTTCCAAGAGACCCAGTACTTC. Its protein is CASSLGQAFQETQYF.

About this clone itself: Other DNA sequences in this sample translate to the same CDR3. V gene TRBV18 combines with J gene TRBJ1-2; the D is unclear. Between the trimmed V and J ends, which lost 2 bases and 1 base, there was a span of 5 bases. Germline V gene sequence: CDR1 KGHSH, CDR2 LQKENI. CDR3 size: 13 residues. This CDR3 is CASSPNINYGYTF. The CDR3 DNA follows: TGTGCCAGCTCACCAAATATTAACTATGGCTACACCTTC.

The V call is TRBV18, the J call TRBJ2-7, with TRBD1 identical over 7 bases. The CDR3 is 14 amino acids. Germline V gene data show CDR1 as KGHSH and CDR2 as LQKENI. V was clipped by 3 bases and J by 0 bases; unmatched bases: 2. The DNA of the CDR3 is TGTGCCAGCTCACCGGGACAGAGCTCCTACGAGCAGTACTTC. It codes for CASSPGQSSYEQYF.

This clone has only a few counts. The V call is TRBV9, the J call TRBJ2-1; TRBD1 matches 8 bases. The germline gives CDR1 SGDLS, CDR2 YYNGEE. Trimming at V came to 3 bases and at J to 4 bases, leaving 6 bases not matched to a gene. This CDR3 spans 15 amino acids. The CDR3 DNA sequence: TGTGCCAGCAGCGCCCGGGACAGGACATACAATGAGCAGTTCTTC. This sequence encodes CASSARDRTYNEQFF. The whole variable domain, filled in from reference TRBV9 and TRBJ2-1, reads DSGVTQTPKHLITATGQRVTLRCSPRSGDLSVYWYQQSLDQGLQFLIQYYNGEERAKGNILERFSAQQFPDLHSELNLSSLELGDSALYFCASSARDRTYNEQFFGPGTRLTVL.

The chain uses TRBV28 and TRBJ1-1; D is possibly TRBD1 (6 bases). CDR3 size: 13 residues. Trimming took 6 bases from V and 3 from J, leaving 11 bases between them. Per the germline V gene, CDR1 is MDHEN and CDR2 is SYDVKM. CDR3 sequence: CASSPTGYTEAFF. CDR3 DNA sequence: TGTGCCAGCAGCCCTACAGGGTACACTGAAGCTTTCTTT.

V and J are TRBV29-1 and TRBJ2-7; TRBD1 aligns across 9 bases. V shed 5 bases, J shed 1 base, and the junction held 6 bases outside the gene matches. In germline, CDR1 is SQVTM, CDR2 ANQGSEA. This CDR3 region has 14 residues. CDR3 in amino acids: CSVTPGQGSYEQYF. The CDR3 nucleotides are TGCAGCGTTACGCCGGGACAGGGATCCTACGAGCAGTACTTC.

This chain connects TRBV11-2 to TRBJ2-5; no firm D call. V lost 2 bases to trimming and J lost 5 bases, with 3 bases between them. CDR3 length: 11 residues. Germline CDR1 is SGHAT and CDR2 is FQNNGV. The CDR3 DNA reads TGTGCCAGCAGCTTACGGGAGACCCAGTACTTC. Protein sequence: CASSLRETQYF.

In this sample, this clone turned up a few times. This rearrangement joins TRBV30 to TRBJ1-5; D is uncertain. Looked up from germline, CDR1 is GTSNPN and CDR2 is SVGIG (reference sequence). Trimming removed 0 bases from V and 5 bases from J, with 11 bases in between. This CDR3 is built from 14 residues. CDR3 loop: CAWSVGSGDQPQHF. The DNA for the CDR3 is TGTGCCTGGAGTGTAGGCAGCGGGGATCAGCCCCAGCATTTT.

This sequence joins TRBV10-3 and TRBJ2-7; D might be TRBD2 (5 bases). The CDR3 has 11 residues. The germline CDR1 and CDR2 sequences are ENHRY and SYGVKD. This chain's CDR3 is CATGLGYEQYF. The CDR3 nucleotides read TGTGCTACTGGACTGGGCTACGAGCAGTACTTC.

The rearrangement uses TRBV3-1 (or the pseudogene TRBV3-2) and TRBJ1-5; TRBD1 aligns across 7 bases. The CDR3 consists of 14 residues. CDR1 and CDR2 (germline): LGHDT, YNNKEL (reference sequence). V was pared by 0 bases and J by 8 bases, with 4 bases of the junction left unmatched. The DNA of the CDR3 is TGTGCCAGCAGCCAAGAGGGAACAGGGGAGCCCCAGCATTTT. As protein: CASSQEGTGEPQHF.

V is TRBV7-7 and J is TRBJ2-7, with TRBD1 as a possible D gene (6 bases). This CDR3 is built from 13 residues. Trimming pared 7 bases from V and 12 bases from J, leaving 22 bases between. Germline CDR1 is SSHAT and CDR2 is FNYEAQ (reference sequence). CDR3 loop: CASNHTGRLSLYF. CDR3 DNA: TGTGCCAGCAATCATACAGGGCGTCTAAGTCTGTACTTC.

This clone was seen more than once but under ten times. The DNA of the CDR3 is TGTGCCAGCTCTCCCACTGAGGGCTCTAACTATGGCTACACCTTC. Encoded protein: CASSPTEGSNYGYTF. The chain is built from TRBV18 and TRBJ1-2; D not resolved. The length of the CDR3 is 15 residues. V lost 6 bases and J lost 0, with 14 bases in between. CDR1 is KGHSH and CDR2 is LQKENI in the germline V gene.

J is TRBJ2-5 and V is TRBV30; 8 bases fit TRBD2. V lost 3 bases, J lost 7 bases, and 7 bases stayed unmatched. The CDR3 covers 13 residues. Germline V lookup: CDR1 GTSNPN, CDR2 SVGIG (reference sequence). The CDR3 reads CAWSSSGIGTQYF. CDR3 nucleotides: TGTGCCTGGAGCAGTAGCGGGATAGGGACCCAGTACTTC.

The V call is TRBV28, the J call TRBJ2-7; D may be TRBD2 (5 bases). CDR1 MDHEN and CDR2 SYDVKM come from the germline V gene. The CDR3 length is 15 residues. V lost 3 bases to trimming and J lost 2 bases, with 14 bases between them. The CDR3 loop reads CASSFNDAGPYEQYF. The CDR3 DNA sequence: TGTGCCAGCAGTTTTAACGATGCGGGTCCCTACGAGCAGTACTTC.

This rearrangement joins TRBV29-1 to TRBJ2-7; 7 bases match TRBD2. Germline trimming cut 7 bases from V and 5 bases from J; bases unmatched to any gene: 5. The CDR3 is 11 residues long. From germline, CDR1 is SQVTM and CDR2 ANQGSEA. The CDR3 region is CSGGGTDEQYF. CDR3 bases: TGCAGCGGCGGGGGAACGGACGAGCAGTACTTC.